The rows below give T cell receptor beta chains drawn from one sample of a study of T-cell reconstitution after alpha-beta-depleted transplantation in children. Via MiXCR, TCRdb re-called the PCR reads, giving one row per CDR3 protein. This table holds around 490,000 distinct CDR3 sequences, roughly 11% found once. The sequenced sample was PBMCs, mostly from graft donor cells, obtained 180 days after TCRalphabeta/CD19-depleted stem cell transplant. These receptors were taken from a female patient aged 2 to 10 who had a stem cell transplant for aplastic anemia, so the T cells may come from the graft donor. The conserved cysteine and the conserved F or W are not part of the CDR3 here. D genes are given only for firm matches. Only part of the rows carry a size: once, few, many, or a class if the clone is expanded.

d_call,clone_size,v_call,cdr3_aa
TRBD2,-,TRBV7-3,ASSPWTSGGFSTDTQY
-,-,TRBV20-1,SAREPFRVLRHEQF
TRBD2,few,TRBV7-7,ASSRDYADTQY
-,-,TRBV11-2,ASSLGGTWDEKLF
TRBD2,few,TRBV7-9,ASSLESAGGRY
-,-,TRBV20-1,SARVGLDAPEH
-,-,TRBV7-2,ASSLNRENTEAF
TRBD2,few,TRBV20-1,SARGGLGLAVYNEQF
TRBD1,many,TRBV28,ASSLTGTGAPNYGYT
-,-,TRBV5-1,ASSSYRGPEEKLF
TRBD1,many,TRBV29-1,SVDVGQNYGYT
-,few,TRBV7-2,ASSFGLGGGPGREQY
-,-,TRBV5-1,ASSHGDISGNTIY
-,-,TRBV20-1,SASGYDSNQPQH
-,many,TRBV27,ASMGEATDTQY
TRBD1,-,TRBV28,ASNLARQGLYEQY
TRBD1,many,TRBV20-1,SASLAGTGNTEAF
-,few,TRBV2,ASRRDSTHPGG
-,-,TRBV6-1,ASTGGGKWGTEAF
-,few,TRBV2,ASSRGFEAF
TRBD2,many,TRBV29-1,SVDFVAGDSTDTQY
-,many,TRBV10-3,AISESPPSRETQY
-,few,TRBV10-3,AISDETRGQETQY
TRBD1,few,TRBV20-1,SAEGQVDTEAF
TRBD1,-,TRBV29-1,SVEQGASLFRDYGYT
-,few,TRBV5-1,ASSLLVRETQY
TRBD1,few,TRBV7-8,ASSPRTGGRGQPQH
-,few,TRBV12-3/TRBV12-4,ASSFETQY
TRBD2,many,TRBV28,ASSLGTSGRTDTQY
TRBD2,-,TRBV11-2,ASSLGQLAGEYYNEQF
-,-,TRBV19,ASSIGTAKNIQY
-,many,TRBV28,ASSFYPRNTGELF
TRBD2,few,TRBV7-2,ASSLTGLANNEQF
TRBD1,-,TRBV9,ASSVAGTGSNEQF
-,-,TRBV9,ASSVESFIDNEQF
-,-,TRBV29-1,SVSQDRPSGYT
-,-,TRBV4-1,ASSQEVSGVGGTEAF
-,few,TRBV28,ASSFGGYRQPQH
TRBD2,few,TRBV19,ASRPLGLAGEIGYNEQF
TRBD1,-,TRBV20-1,SVSDRVDSPLH
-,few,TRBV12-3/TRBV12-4,ASIQGGAGAPY
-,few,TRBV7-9,ASSLYPGQPNEKLF
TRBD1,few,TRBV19,ASSGRGLGTEAF
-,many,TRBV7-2,ASSTYSYEQY
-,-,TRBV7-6,ASSPLPGSTYGYT